This T cell receptor (beta chain) was recorded in a study of OX40 agonist ivuxolimab in advanced cancers. Regarding the complete study: Ivuxolimab was a fully human IgG2 agonistic monoclonal antibody targeting the costimulatory receptor OX40 (CD134). Partial responses occurred in three dose-escalation patients, of whom one had hepatocellular carcinoma and two had cutaneous melanoma. The monotherapy dose-escalation portion (N ≈ 56 patients) of the phase I ivuxolimab trial is reported in the paper. Intravenous ivuxolimab was administered to patients every 2 weeks at six dose levels: 0.01, 0.1, 0.3, 1.5, 3 and 10 mg/kg. Peripheral TCRbeta sequencing aimed to test whether ivuxolimab altered TCR sequence diversity and caused clonal T-cell expansion. In the dose-escalation cohort, more than 75% of patients were male, and the mean age was roughly 60 years, with a range of roughly 20 to 80. Prior anti-PD-1, anti-PD-L1 or anti-CTLA-4 therapy was permitted, and approximately 40% of dose-escalation patients had received checkpoint inhibitors. Of the approximately 54 patients in dose escalation, some 20 had hepatocellular carcinoma, some 15 had melanoma, 9 had renal cell carcinoma and 9 had head and neck cancer. General conclusions and limits of the study: Partial responders in the 0.1-3.0 mg/kg groups had among the lowest normalized peripheral clonal expansion, especially among CD8+ T cells. After ivuxolimab, more expanded clones were found on average in CD8+ T cells than in CD4+ T cells. Clonal expansion of both CD4+ and CD8+ blood T cells was observed from baseline to week 6 at doses 0.1 to 3.0 mg/kg. The antigen specificity of the clonally expanded peripheral T cells was not determined. Low levels of normalized T-cell clonal expansion were also seen in some nonresponding patients.

Patients with a history of autoimmune disease or receiving systemic immunosuppression were excluded from the trial. Peripheral blood for TCR sequencing was collected from all dose cohorts at baseline, on cycle 4 day 1, and on cycle 7 day 1. The samples were drawn from a first-in-human, open-label, multicenter phase I dose-escalation trial of ivuxolimab. Adults with locally advanced or metastatic melanoma, renal cell carcinoma, hepatocellular carcinoma or head and neck squamous cell carcinoma were enrolled in the trial. Before TCR sequencing, CD4+ and CD8+ T cells were separately sorted from peripheral blood. Genomic DNA was extracted from sorted cells for sequencing of the TCRbeta CDR3 region. The immunoSEQ Assay was used to sequence the TCRbeta CDR3 regions. Held by TCRdb, this immuneACCESS table contains in-frame sequences only and omits some clones. Under half of the omission traces to an unresolved V gene where checked; the cause of the rest is unknown. Across this sample there are more than 70,000 clones, with 85% seen only once. The ten largest clones represent under 0.55% of the sample.

Relative to germline, V is 1 base shorter and J is 1 base shorter, with 5 bases between their ends. The cysteine opens and the phenylalanine closes a CDR3 of 14 amino acids. Only the CDR3 part of the read is kept: 42 bases, read in frame from the first base. The germline V gene yields SGHAT for CDR1 and FQNNGV for CDR2. Of note for this clone: Its antigen is still unknown. Within one base of it there is no much larger clone, and no base qualities were kept.

The sequences come from CD4+ or CD8+ T cells sorted from blood, collected in a trial of the OX40 agonist ivuxolimab. In this chain, TRBV11-2 is recombined with TRBJ1-3; the D gene cannot be resolved reliably. This clonotype was sampled from an adult with an advanced solid tumor such as melanoma, head and neck, liver or kidney cancer. Here the CDR3 is given as CASSLVGSGNTIYF. In nucleotide form, the sequence is TGTGCCAGCAGCTTAGTGGGTTCTGGAAACACCATATATTTT. The entire variable domain, with the stretches around the CDR3 drawn from the reference TRBV11-2 and TRBJ1-3 proteins, is EAGVAQSPRYKIIEKRQSVAFWCNPISGHATLYWYQQILGQGPKLLIQFQNNGVVDDSQLPKDRFSAERLKGVDSTLKIQPAKLEDSAVYLCASSLVGSGNTIYFGEGSWLTVV.